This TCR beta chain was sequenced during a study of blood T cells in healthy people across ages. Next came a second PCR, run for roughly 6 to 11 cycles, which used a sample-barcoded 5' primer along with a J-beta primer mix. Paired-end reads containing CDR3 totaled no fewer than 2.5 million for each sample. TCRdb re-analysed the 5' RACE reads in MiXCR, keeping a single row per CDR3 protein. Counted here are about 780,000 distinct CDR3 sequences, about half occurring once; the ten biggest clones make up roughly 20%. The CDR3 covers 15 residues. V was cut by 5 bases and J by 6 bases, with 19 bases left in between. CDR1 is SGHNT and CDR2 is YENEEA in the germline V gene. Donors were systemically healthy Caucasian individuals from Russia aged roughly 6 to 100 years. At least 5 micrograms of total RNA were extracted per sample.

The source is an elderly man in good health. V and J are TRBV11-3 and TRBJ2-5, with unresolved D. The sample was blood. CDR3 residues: CASSPNLWEGQTQYF. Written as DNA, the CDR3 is TGTGCCAGCAGCCCTAATTTATGGGAAGGACAGACCCAGTACTTC.